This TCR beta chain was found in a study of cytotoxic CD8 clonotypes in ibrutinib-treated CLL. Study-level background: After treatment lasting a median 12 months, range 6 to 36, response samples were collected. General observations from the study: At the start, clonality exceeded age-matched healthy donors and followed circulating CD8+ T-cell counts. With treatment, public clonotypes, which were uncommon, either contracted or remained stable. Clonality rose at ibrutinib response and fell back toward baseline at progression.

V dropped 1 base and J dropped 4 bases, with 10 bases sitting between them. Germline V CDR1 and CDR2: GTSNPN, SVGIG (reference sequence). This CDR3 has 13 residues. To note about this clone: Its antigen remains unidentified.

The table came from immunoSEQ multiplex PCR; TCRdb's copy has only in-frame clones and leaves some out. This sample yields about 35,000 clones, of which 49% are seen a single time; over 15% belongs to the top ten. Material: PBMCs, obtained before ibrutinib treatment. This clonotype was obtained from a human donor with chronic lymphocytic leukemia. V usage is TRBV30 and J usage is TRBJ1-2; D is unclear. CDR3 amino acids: CAWSEALGYGYTF. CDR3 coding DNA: TGTGCCTGGAGTGAGGCGCTTGGCTATGGCTACACCTTC.